The rows below give T cell receptor beta chains drawn from one sample of a study of shared T cell receptors in the human thymus. TCRdb keeps only in-frame clones here, not all; method: immunoSEQ multiplex PCR. The sample gives about 380,000 clones, roughly 94% of which show up once; roughly 0.02% is in the top ten. Material for sequencing was thymocytes. The receptors were gathered from a human donor. Each CDR3 is given with its conserved first and last residue. D genes are given only for firm matches. Some rows have no size entry. The others give once, few or many, or a class for an expanded clone.

TGTGCCACCAGCAGAAAAAGCGGATTGGGAGAGACCCAGTACTTC,CATSRKSGLGETQYF,TRBV15,-,-,TRBJ2-5
TGTGCCACCAGCACTGGGGGGGGAGACGAGCAGTACTTC,CATSTGGGDEQYF,TRBV15,TRBD2,-,TRBJ2-7
TGTGCCAGCAGCCCAACCTACCTTAGGGGGGCGAACTATGGCTACACCTTC,CASSPTYLRGANYGYTF,TRBV9,-,-,TRBJ1-2
TGTGCCAGCAGCCTAGAGGAGGGAGGCAATGAGCAGTTCTTC,CASSLEEGGNEQFF,TRBV11-3,-,-,TRBJ2-1
TGTGCCAGCAGCCCCTTGACAGGACTGAACACTGAAGCTTTCTTT,CASSPLTGLNTEAFF,TRBV5-4,-,-,TRBJ1-1
TGTGCCAGCAGTGTTTATACACGGGGGGGCCCGAACACCGGGGAGCTGTTTTTT,CASSVYTRGGPNTGELFF,TRBV25-1,TRBD2,-,TRBJ2-2
TGCAGCGTTGCGGGTCTCAGCGGGGGTTTTCACAATGAGCAGTTCTTC,CSVAGLSGGFHNEQFF,TRBV29-1,TRBD2,-,TRBJ2-1
TGTGCCAGCAGTAATAGTTCAGGGACAGGGCCAGCTAACTATGGCTACACCTTC,CASSNSSGTGPANYGYTF,TRBV27,TRBD1,-,TRBJ1-2
TGTGCCAGCAGTTTCCCGGGACAGGGTGGGGAAAAACTGTTTTTT,CASSFPGQGGEKLFF,TRBV28,TRBD1,-,TRBJ1-4
TGTGCCAGCAGTTTAGACAGGGGAGTAGGGGGACCCCCCGGGTGGATGAATGAGCAGTTCTTC,CASSLDRGVGGPPGWMNEQFF,TRBV27,TRBD1,once,TRBJ2-1
TGTGCCAGCAGCAGACTAAATACTAGCGACCAAACGCTCGATGAGCAGTTCTTC,CASSRLNTSDQTLDEQFF,TRBV9,TRBD2,-,TRBJ2-1
TGCAGCGTTGAGACGGGATTCTCTGGAAACACCATATATTTT,CSVETGFSGNTIYF,TRBV29-1,-,-,TRBJ1-3
TGCAGCGCGACTATAGCAGGTGGGGGCGAGGGGACCCAGTACTTC,CSATIAGGGEGTQYF,TRBV29-1,-,-,TRBJ2-5
TGTGCCAGCACCTCCGATGAGGCGGCGGAAGCTTTCTTT,CASTSDEAAEAFF,TRBV11-2,-,-,TRBJ1-1
TGTGCCAGCAGTCAAATCCCAGATACGCAGTATTTT,CASSQIPDTQYF,TRBV27,-,-,TRBJ2-3
TGTGCCAGCAGCACGACAGTTTTCACAGATACGCAGTATTTT,CASSTTVFTDTQYF,TRBV7-3,-,-,TRBJ2-3
TGCAGCGTTGACCTGAGACAGCTGAACACTGAAGCTTTCTTT,CSVDLRQLNTEAFF,TRBV29-1,-,-,TRBJ1-1
TGTGCCAGCAGCCCCGTGGGGGCGGAGGAGCAGTTCTTC,CASSPVGAEEQFF,TRBV7-3,-,once,TRBJ2-1
TGTGCCAGCAGCCCCCGGACGGATTTCAACTCTGGGGCCAACGTCCTGACTTTC,CASSPRTDFNSGANVLTF,TRBV7-9,-,-,TRBJ2-6
TGTGCCAGCAGTCCTAACACCCTCTCCTACGAGCAGTACTTC,CASSPNTLSYEQYF,TRBV27,-,-,TRBJ2-7
TGCGCCAGCAGGCCGGGGACTAGCGGGAGTAATGAGCAGTTCTTC,CASRPGTSGSNEQFF,TRBV4-1,TRBD2,-,TRBJ2-1
TGCGCCAGCAGCTTAAATCTGGGGGGACTGAACACTGAAGCTTTCTTT,CASSLNLGGLNTEAFF,TRBV5-1,-,-,TRBJ1-1